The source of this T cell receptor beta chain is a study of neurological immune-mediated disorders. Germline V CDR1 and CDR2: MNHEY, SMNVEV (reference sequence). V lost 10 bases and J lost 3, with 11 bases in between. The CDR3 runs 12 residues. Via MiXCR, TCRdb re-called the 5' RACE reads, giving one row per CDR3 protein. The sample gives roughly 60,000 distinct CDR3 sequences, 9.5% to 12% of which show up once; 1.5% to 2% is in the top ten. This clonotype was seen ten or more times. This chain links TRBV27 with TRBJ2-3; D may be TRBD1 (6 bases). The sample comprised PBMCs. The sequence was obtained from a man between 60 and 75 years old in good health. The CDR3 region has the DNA TGTGCCACCACAGACAGGACAGATACGCAGTATTTT. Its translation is CATTDRTDTQYF.